This T cell receptor beta chain stems from a study of long-term antiretroviral therapy in people with HIV. Study conclusions and caveats: Whichever time point was examined, clones expanded before ART dominated the repertoire. Repertoires with HIV possessed tighter CDR3 length spans than those of controls.

Specimens held roughly 0.9-11 million cryopreserved PBMC prior to DNA extraction. Points on this clone: What it binds is unknown.

Samples were assayed with immunoSEQ v3.0 at survey level. The protocol was immunoSEQ multiplex PCR, while the TCRdb copy is restricted to in-frame clones and leaves out a portion. The repertoire has under 45,000 clones, less than 90% of them found once; the top ten carry under 4.5%. V gave up 5 bases and J gave up 4 bases; unmatched junction bases: 12. This CDR3 comprises 16 residues. In germline, CDR1 is SEHNR, CDR2 FQNEAQ (reference sequence). The TCR sequence derives from a woman aged 50 to 60 with HIV. This chain connects TRBV7-9 to TRBJ2-3; 7 bases agree with TRBD2. The sequencing used unsorted PBMCs, collected 1.2 years after starting antiretroviral therapy. The CDR3 sequence: CASSTNRGGRADTQYF. The DNA of the CDR3 is TGTGCCAGCAGCACTAATCGGGGAGGGAGGGCAGATACGCAGTATTTT.